These 12 T cell receptor beta chains came from one sample sequenced in a study of T cell repertoires in cytomegalovirus infection. Their antigens remain unidentified. TCRdb re-called the reads with MiXCR, one entry per CDR3 protein. This table holds a few hundred thousand distinct CDR3 sequences, about 42% found once. The specimen was cultured PBMCs, collected from culture after CMV antigen stimulation. Receptors were obtained from a human donor in good health (CMV status not recorded). Some clones in this sample may be carry-over from other donors' samples.

The J gene is TRBJ2-7, the V gene TRBV7-2; 7 bases fit TRBD1. J lost 4 bases, V lost 4 bases, and 7 bases had no gene match. Per germline, CDR1 SGHTA and CDR2 FQGNSA. There are 14 residues in the CDR3. CDR3 sequence (DNA): TGTGCCAGCAGCTCCCGGACAGGAGTATACGAGCAGTACTTC. This encodes CASSSRTGVYEQYF.

This chain uses TRBV7-2 with TRBJ2-7, with 7 bases matching TRBD1. CDR3 length: 18 amino acids. CDR1 is SGHTA and CDR2 is FQGNSA in the germline V gene. V was pared by 4 bases and J by 3 bases, with 18 bases of the junction left unmatched. The CDR3 sequence is CASSSASSAGTVYYEQYF. The DNA for the CDR3 is TGTGCCAGCAGCTCTGCCTCATCCGCCGGGACAGTATACTACGAGCAGTACTTC.

The chain combines TRBV19 with TRBJ1-1; tentative D call: TRBD1 (5 bases). Germline-derived CDR1 and CDR2 are LNHDA and SQIVND (reference sequence). V was cut by 10 bases and J by 3 bases, with 12 bases left in between. The CDR3 covers 12 residues. The CDR3 sequence: CATQGGDTEAFF. The CDR3 DNA reads as TGTGCCACCCAGGGTGGGGACACTGAAGCTTTCTTT.

This sequence joins TRBV25-1 and TRBJ2-7; tentatively, D is TRBD1 (6 bases). Germline V gene sequence: CDR1 MGHDK, CDR2 SYGVNS. The V end was cut by 3 bases, the J end by 4 bases, with 13 bases between. This CDR3 region has 14 residues. The DNA for the CDR3 is TGTGCCAGCAGTGAGCGCGGACAGTTTTACGAGCAGTACTTC. Residues: CASSERGQFYEQYF.

This clonotype was seen many times. CDR3 loop: CASSLEQRQPQHF. In DNA, the CDR3 is TGTGCCAGCAGCTTAGAACAGCGGCAGCCCCAGCATTTT. This sequence joins TRBV7-2 and TRBJ1-5; D unresolved. Trimming left V 1 base short and J 7 bases short, with 8 bases between. Germline V gene lookup returns CDR1 SGHTA and CDR2 FQGNSA. The CDR3 is 13 amino acids. Full variable domain (remainder filled in from reference TRBV7-2 and TRBJ1-5): GAGVSQSPSNKVTEKGKDVELRCDPISGHTALYWYRQSLGQGLEFLIYFQGNSAPDKSGLPSDRFSAERTGGSVSTLTIQRTQQEDSAVYLCASSLEQRQPQHFGDGTRLSIL.

The V and J genes are TRBV12-5 and TRBJ2-5, with 13 bases identical to TRBD2. Trimming cost V 4 bases and J 0 bases; bases outside gene matches: 5. The CDR3 runs 17 residues. Germline CDR1 and CDR2: LGHNT and FRNRAP. This CDR3 reads CASGSRGLAGHQETQYF. The CDR3, as DNA: TGTGCTAGTGGTTCCCGGGGACTAGCGGGACACCAAGAGACCCAGTACTTC.

This clonotype was seen a handful of times. The rearrangement joins TRBV6-6 to TRBJ2-3, with a tentative D call TRBD2 (5 bases). Germline V lookup: CDR1 MNHNY, CDR2 SVGAGI (reference sequence). The CDR3 is 14 amino acids. V lost 10 bases, J lost 4 bases, and 18 bases lay in between. CDR3 sequence: CATRTPAMADTQYF. Written as DNA, the CDR3 is TGTGCCACCCGGACTCCCGCTATGGCAGATACGCAGTATTTT.

V and J are TRBV7-2 and TRBJ2-3; TRBD2 matches 8 bases. V lost 1 base, J lost 6 bases, and 3 bases stayed unmatched. The CDR3 is 14 residues long. The germline V gene has CDR1 SGHTA and CDR2 FQGNSA. The CDR3 reads CASSLDRGGDTQYF. The CDR3 region has the DNA TGTGCCAGCAGCTTAGATCGGGGGGGGGATACGCAGTATTTT.

This chain connects TRBV6-2 or TRBV6-3 to TRBJ2-1; D gene uncertain. The CDR3 extends over 15 amino acids. Deletions cut 0 bases from V and 4 bases from J, with 10 bases between. Per the germline V gene, CDR1 is MNHEY and CDR2 is SVGEGT. The DNA of the CDR3 is TGTGCCAGCAGTTACTCACCTTCAGGTTACAATGAGCAGTTCTTC. Protein: CASSYSPSGYNEQFF.

The CDR3 region has the DNA TGTGCCAGCAGTTACCTTGCCACAGGGGTATCAAATGAGCAGTTCTTC. Its protein is CASSYLATGVSNEQFF. The rearrangement links TRBV6-2 or TRBV6-3 to TRBJ2-1; 7 positions agree with TRBD1. Unmatched junction bases numbered 11, after V lost 2 bases and J lost 7 bases. The CDR3 runs 16 residues. Germline loops: CDR1 MNHEY, CDR2 SVGEGT.

This chain connects TRBV15 to TRBJ1-6; D unresolved. The V gene's germline CDR1 is LNHNV and CDR2 YYDKDF (reference sequence). The V and J ends lost 0 bases and 7 bases respectively, with 10 bases between them. CDR3 length: 15 amino acids. CDR3 nucleotides: TGTGCCACCAGCAGAGAGGTAGGGCGGAATTCACCCCTCCACTTT. It translates to CATSREVGRNSPLHF.

In the case of this clonotype: Mismatch with germline at one junction end may stem from a read error. The genes are TRBV2 and TRBJ2-5; 7 bases match TRBD1. The CDR3 consists of 13 residues. Germline CDR1 and CDR2: SNHLY and FYNNEI. CDR3 in amino acids: CASGEGGGETQYF. The CDR3 bases are TGTGCCAGCGGTGAAGGGGGCGGCGAGACCCAGTACTTC.